The source of this TCR beta chain is a study of shared clonotypes between healthy human individuals. V dropped 2 bases and J dropped 5 bases, with 11 bases sitting between them. This CDR3 comprises 14 residues. Germline CDR1 is SNHLY and CDR2 is FYNNEI. The assay used deep level. For each subset, genomic DNA was distributed in equal portions over several immunoSEQ plates. TCRdb keeps only in-frame clones here, not all; method: immunoSEQ multiplex PCR. The sample has about 470,000 clones, roughly 77% seen once; the top ten hold approximately 13%. The chain has TRBV2 and TRBJ2-3; D is unresolved. The TCR originated in a woman between 35 and 50 years old in good health. Some clones in this sample may be carry-over from other donors' samples. Sample: PBMCs. The CDR3 is CASSERVLGDTQYF. The CDR3, as DNA: TGTGCCAGCAGTGAAAGGGTTTTGGGAGATACGCAGTATTTT.